The 10 T cell receptor beta chains below all came from one sample that was sequenced in a study of persistence of HIV-infected CD4 T cells. Stimulation used 8.5 to 10 ug/mL lysate from CMV-infected fibroblasts. CD4+ T cells upregulating both CD40 ligand and CD69 were sorted as responding cells. Their recognized antigens are unknown. The immunoSEQ assay was version 4, run in survey mode. Generated by immunoSEQ multiplex PCR, the TCRdb table keeps only in-frame clones and is missing some. In the table there are roughly 5,300 clones, 60% to 80% of which are singletons. The sequenced sample was CD4+ T cells sorted from PBMCs after approximately 19-hour stimulation, obtained from a patient who received antiretroviral therapy. All receptors come from an adult man with HIV who was CMV-seropositive.

The genes are TRBV4-1 and TRBJ1-4; D uncertain. The CDR3 sequence is 16 residues long. Trimming removed 0 bases from V and 9 bases from J, with 17 bases in between. Germline V CDR1 and CDR2: MGHRA, YSYEKL. CDR3 amino acids: CASSQDLVDSIKKLFF. CDR3 DNA: TGCGCCAGCAGCCAAGATCTCGTGGATTCGATTAAAAAACTGTTTTTT.

In its sample, this clone was seen a few times. The CDR3 DNA reads as TGTGCCAGCAGCCCTATGCGGGGGTTGCAAGAGACCCAGTACTTC. As protein: CASSPMRGLQETQYF. The genes are TRBV9 and TRBJ2-5; TRBD2 aligns across 7 bases. Looked up from germline, CDR1 is SGDLS and CDR2 is YYNGEE. V shed 4 bases and J 2 bases; nucleotides not matched to a gene: 8. The length of the CDR3 is 15 residues.

The V call is TRBV6-6, the J call TRBJ2-7; TRBD1 might be the D (5 bases). CDR3 length: 15 residues. Germline V CDR1 and CDR2: MNHNY, SVGAGI (reference sequence). The ends were cut back, 2 bases at V and 2 bases at J, with 13 bases in the middle. CDR3 sequence reads: CASSYPRQNTYEQYF. The CDR3 nucleotides read TGTGCCAGCAGTTACCCCCGACAGAACACCTACGAGCAGTACTTC.

This clone came up a few times. This rearrangement joins TRBV28 to TRBJ1-4, with 10 positions matching TRBD1. CDR3 length equals 14 residues. Germline V gives CDR1 MDHEN, CDR2 SYDVKM. V was clipped by 3 bases and J by 7 bases; unmatched bases: 2. The CDR3 DNA is TGTGCCAGCAGTTTGAGGACAGGGGGTGAAAAACTGTTTTTT. Its protein is CASSLRTGGEKLFF.

The gene calls are TRBV7-2 and TRBJ2-3; D is uncertain. Trimming removed 3 bases from V and 3 bases from J, with 13 bases in between. CDR3 length: 15 residues. Germline CDR1 SGHTA, CDR2 FQGNSA. The CDR3 region has the DNA TGTGCCAGCAGCTTTCAGAGGCTGCTTACAGATACGCAGTATTTT. Translating it yields CASSFQRLLTDTQYF. The full variable domain, in which reference TRBV7-2 and TRBJ2-3 provide the parts outside the CDR3, is GAGVSQSPSNKVTEKGKDVELRCDPISGHTALYWYRQSLGQGLEFLIYFQGNSAPDKSGLPSDRFSAERTGGSVSTLTIQRTQQEDSAVYLCASSFQRLLTDTQYFGPGTRLTVL.

By sample share, this clone is large (0.1 to 1%). The chain has TRBV19 and TRBJ1-4, with 10 bases identical to TRBD1. Germline V lookup: CDR1 LNHDA, CDR2 SQIVND (reference sequence). The CDR3 is 14 amino acids. Trimming removed 3 bases from V and 8 bases from J; junction bases left unmatched: 3. The CDR3 sequence: CASSMTGGEEKLFF. As DNA, the CDR3 is TGTGCCAGTAGTATGACAGGGGGCGAAGAAAAACTGTTTTTT.

This clone was recorded once. J is TRBJ2-5 and V is TRBV27, with 11 bases identical to TRBD2. Germline V gene data show CDR1 as MNHEY and CDR2 as SMNVEV (reference sequence). Unmatched junction bases numbered 12, after V lost 4 bases and J lost 2 bases. The CDR3 has 18 residues. Here the CDR3 reads CASSSSPLAGARQETQYF. The CDR3 bases are TGTGCCAGCAGTTCGAGCCCACTAGCGGGAGCAAGGCAAGAGACCCAGTACTTC.

The gene calls are TRBV5-8 and TRBJ2-1; the D gene is possibly TRBD1 (6 bases). Per the germline V gene, CDR1 is SGHTS and CDR2 is YDEGEE. V was trimmed by 1 base and J by 6 bases, leaving 14 bases between them. The CDR3 consists of 15 residues. CDR3 residues: CASSLMGTPTNEQFF. The CDR3 coding sequence is TGTGCCAGCAGCTTGATGGGGACACCCACCAATGAGCAGTTCTTC.

The CDR3 DNA follows: TGTGCCAGCAGAGTCAGGGGATGGAGCAATCAGCCCCAGCATTTT. It specifies CASRVRGWSNQPQHF. The chain uses TRBV28 and TRBJ1-5; possible D gene TRBD1, 6 bases. From germline, CDR1 is MDHEN and CDR2 SYDVKM. V was shortened by 6 bases and J by 1 base, with 13 bases between the two germline ends. The CDR3 length is 15 residues.

J is TRBJ2-5 and V is TRBV29-1; D not resolved. Germline V lookup: CDR1 SQVTM, CDR2 ANQGSEA. Trimming took 4 bases from V and 5 from J, leaving 8 bases between them. This CDR3 contains 11 residues. The CDR3 coding sequence is TGCAGCGTTGTAGTCGCGGAGACCCAGTACTTC. It specifies CSVVVAETQYF.